The 16 T cell receptor beta chains in this list originate from one sample, sequenced in a study of blood T cell repertoires in COVID-19. Produced via immunoSEQ multiplex PCR; TCRdb's table is partial and in-frame only. Altogether 200,000 or so clones are present, approximately 81% being singletons, with the ten largest covering roughly a tenth. The sequenced material came from peripheral blood. These receptors were taken from a woman of 80 years or more with acute or convalescent COVID-19.

The chain carries TRBV7-9 and TRBJ1-2; 8 positions match TRBD1. The germline gives CDR1 SEHNR, CDR2 FQNEAQ (reference sequence). J was trimmed by 0 bases and V by 4 bases; bases with no gene match: 13. This CDR3 contains 18 residues. CDR3 sequence: CASSYDRGGALANYGYTF. For the CDR3, the DNA is TGTGCCAGCAGCTACGACAGGGGTGGGGCCTTAGCTAACTATGGCTACACCTTC. Complete variable domain (other parts from reference TRBV7-9 and TRBJ1-2): DTGVSQNPRHKITKRGQNVTFRCDPISEHNRLYWYRQTLGQGPEFLTYFQNEAQLEKSRLLSDRFSAERPKGSFSTLEIQRTEQGDSAMYLCASSYDRGGALANYGYTFGSGTRLTVV.

The chain has TRBV30 and TRBJ1-2; D gene uncertain. Deletions cut 3 bases from V and 4 bases from J, with 9 bases between. The CDR3 has 12 amino acids. Germline-derived CDR1 and CDR2 are GTSNPN and SVGIG (reference sequence). CDR3 bases: TGTGCCTGGAGGGCGGCAAGCTATGGCTACACCTTC. Its protein product is CAWRAASYGYTF.

V usage is TRBV19 and J usage is TRBJ1-4; no clear D gene. V was trimmed by 4 bases and J by 0 bases, leaving 15 bases between them. The CDR3 totals 17 residues. CDR1 is LNHDA and CDR2 is SQIVND in the germline V gene (reference sequence). The CDR3 coding sequence is TGTGCCAGTAGTAGTACAGCTGACCCCACAACTAATGAAAAACTGTTTTTT. Translated: CASSSTADPTTNEKLFF.

The chain couples TRBV12-3 or TRBV12-4 to TRBJ1-1; no clear D gene. The V and J ends lost 6 bases and 3 bases respectively, with 11 bases between them. The CDR3 is 13 residues long. The CDR3 region is CASRMSRDTEAFF. CDR3 sequence (DNA): TGTGCCAGCAGAATGAGCCGGGACACTGAAGCTTTCTTT.

The chain joins TRBV12-5 to TRBJ1-3; D not certain. The ends were cut back, 3 bases at V and 1 base at J, with 7 bases in the middle. There are 14 residues in the CDR3. Germline V CDR1 and CDR2: LGHNT, FRNRAP. CDR3 protein: CASGLAGSGNTIYF. The CDR3, as DNA: TGTGCTAGTGGTTTAGCCGGGTCTGGAAACACCATATATTTT.

The chain couples TRBV5-1 to TRBJ2-5, with 15 bases that match TRBD2. Germline CDR1 reads SGHRS; CDR2 reads YFSETQ. The CDR3 covers 16 residues. Germline trimming cut 3 bases from V and 3 bases from J; bases unmatched to any gene: 3. The CDR3, as DNA: TGCGCCAGCAGCTCGAGGACTAGCGGGAGGGAAGAGACCCAGTACTTC. It codes for CASSSRTSGREETQYF.

J is TRBJ2-7 and V is TRBV3-1 (or the pseudogene TRBV3-2); no clear D. This CDR3 region has 13 residues. The germline gives CDR1 LGHDT, CDR2 YNNKEL (reference sequence). Trimming removed 3 bases from V and 2 bases from J, with 8 bases in between. In DNA, the CDR3 is TGTGCCAGCAGCCACCAGGTGACCTACGAGCAGTACTTC. Translation gives CASSHQVTYEQYF.

The chain has TRBV11-3 and TRBJ1-2, with 7 bases identical to TRBD1. Trimming removed 5 bases from V and 8 bases from J; junction bases left unmatched: 11. This CDR3 comprises 14 residues. Looked up from germline, CDR1 is SGHNT and CDR2 is YENEEA. The CDR3 DNA follows: TGTGCCAGCAGCGCTAACGGACAGGCGGAGGGCTACACCTTC. Its translation is CASSANGQAEGYTF.

The CDR3 nucleotides are TGCGCCAGCAGTGGGGGGACTAGCGGGAGCGTCGGGGAGCTGTTTTTT. Its protein is CASSGGTSGSVGELFF. The chain joins TRBV10-2 to TRBJ2-2, with 14 bases matching TRBD2. CDR1 is WSHSY and CDR2 is SAAADI in the germline V gene. This CDR3 comprises 16 residues. Trimming cost V 4 bases and J 7 bases; bases outside gene matches: 5.

The chain joins TRBV18 to TRBJ2-2, with D hard to call. In germline, CDR1 is KGHSH, CDR2 LQKENI. The CDR3 totals 16 residues. The germline V and J ends were trimmed by 3 bases and 7 bases, with 18 bases remaining between them. CDR3 sequence: CASSPLASTGNGELFF. The CDR3 nucleotides are TGTGCCAGCTCACCTCTCGCTAGTACTGGAAACGGGGAGCTGTTTTTT.

This chain links TRBV6-6 with TRBJ2-7, with 10 bases lining up with TRBD1. After removal of 2 bases from V and 5 bases from J, the junction contained 3 bases not matched to a gene. CDR1 is MNHNY and CDR2 is SVGAGI in the germline V gene (reference sequence). The CDR3 is made up of 14 amino acids. The CDR3 here is CASSYIGQGDEQYF. CDR3 coding DNA: TGTGCCAGCAGTTACATAGGACAGGGGGACGAGCAGTACTTC.

The V and J genes are TRBV11-3 and TRBJ1-4; 10 bases fit TRBD1. Germline V gene lookup returns CDR1 SGHNT and CDR2 YENEEA. Germline trimming cut 5 bases from V and 11 bases from J; bases unmatched to any gene: 11. This CDR3 contains 15 residues. The CDR3 loop is CASSPIGPGQGKLFF. The CDR3 bases are TGTGCCAGCAGCCCCATCGGCCCGGGACAGGGGAAACTGTTTTTT.

The rearrangement uses TRBV19 and TRBJ1-6; D might be TRBD1 (5 bases). This CDR3 is built from 13 residues. The V end was cut by 5 bases, the J end by 9 bases, with 11 bases between. Per the germline V gene, CDR1 is LNHDA and CDR2 is SQIVND (reference sequence). The CDR3 loop reads CASSVGGISPLHF. DNA of the CDR3: TGTGCCAGTAGTGTGGGGGGAATTTCACCCCTCCACTTT.

The chain is built from TRBV30 and TRBJ2-7; 8 bases line up with TRBD1. Germline V gene sequence: CDR1 GTSNPN, CDR2 SVGIG (reference sequence). V lost 6 bases and J lost 3; bases outside the gene matches: 4. The CDR3 is 12 residues long. The chain's CDR3 is CACGQGSYEQYF. The CDR3 nucleotides are TGTGCCTGCGGACAGGGCAGCTACGAGCAGTACTTC. The full variable domain, with the rest looked up from reference TRBV30 and TRBJ2-7, is SQTIHQWPATLVQPVGSPLSLECTVEGTSNPNLYWYRQAAGRGLQLLFYSVGIGQISSEVPQNLSASRPQDRQFILSSKKLLLSDSGFYLCACGQGSYEQYFGPGTRLTVT.

The chain couples TRBV6-2 or TRBV6-3 to TRBJ1-2; the match to TRBD1 covers 10 bases. The CDR3 sequence is 15 residues long. V dropped 6 bases and J dropped 4; count of bases not matched to a gene: 8. Looked up from germline, CDR1 is MNHEY and CDR2 is SVGEGT. The CDR3: CASSLGTGVTYGYTF. CDR3 sequence (DNA): TGTGCCAGCAGCCTTGGGACAGGGGTTACCTATGGCTACACCTTC.

The chain links TRBV9 to TRBJ1-5, with a weak D call TRBD1 (5 bases). Trimming removed 2 bases from V and 6 bases from J, with 15 bases in between. Germline CDR1 reads SGDLS; CDR2 reads YYNGEE. The CDR3 is made up of 15 amino acids. The CDR3 nucleotides read TGTGCCAGCAGCGTGGGGGGATCGGATACTCAGCCCCAGCATTTT. Its translation is CASSVGGSDTQPQHF.